This T cell receptor (beta chain) emerged from a study of blood T cell repertoires in COVID-19. Study in general: Donors in the United States, Italy and Spain gave samples during acute or convalescent COVID-19. Sample material is recorded as cDNA or gDNA derived from T cells, B-cell-depleted T cells, or PBMCs.

The CDR3 has 13 amino acids. V was shortened by 2 bases and J by 5 bases, with 6 bases between the two germline ends. Germline values: CDR1 MNHNS, CDR2 SASEGT. TCRdb's table, derived via immunoSEQ multiplex PCR, lists solely in-frame clones and lacks some. The sample has under 55,000 clones, less than 90% seen once. The chain uses TRBV6-1 and TRBJ2-2, with D unresolved. The specimen was peripheral blood. The clonotype was recovered from a man over 45 with acute or convalescent COVID-19. The CDR3 DNA sequence: TGTGCCAGCAGTGAAAAGGAGACCGGGGAGCTGTTTTTT. Translated: CASSEKETGELFF.